A single T cell receptor (beta chain) is shown here with its context. Its antigen is not known. The read terminates 3 residues ahead of where the CDR3 ends, so the germline J gene completes it. Germline V gene sequence: CDR1 KGHSH, CDR2 LQKENI. This CDR3 has 19 residues. Trimming cost V 0 bases and J 0 bases; bases outside gene matches: 7. This sample is part of a study of T cells in women clearing cervical HPV infection. Study-wide points: CIN3+ cases had significantly higher TCR repertoire richness than controls, but evenness did not differ.

The protocol was immunoSEQ multiplex PCR, while the TCRdb copy is restricted to in-frame clones and leaves out a portion. With around 30,000 clones in the sample, the ten largest clones hold 20% to 25%. The source of this sequence is a woman aged 18-70 years with a cervical HPV16 infection that either progressed to CIN3+ or cleared (not recorded which). The V and J genes are TRBV18 and TRBJ2-1, with 11 bases identical to TRBD2. The sample taken for sequencing was blood buffy coat. Incomplete CDR3 DNA: TGTGCCAGCTCACCACCGGGGACTAGCGGAACGAGCTCCTACAATGAG. Translation: CASSPPGTSGTSSYNE. The full CDR3 reads CASSPPGTSGTSSYNEQFF.